This TCR beta chain was sequenced for a study of T-cell memory formation after mild COVID-19. Study details: Most TCR clusters belonged to a single donor. Whole-study results and caveats: Contracting CD8+ clones were enriched in EMRA, CD4+ mainly in CM and EM.

Germline V gene sequence: CDR1 MNHEY, CDR2 SVGAGI. With 6 bases clipped from V and 9 bases from J, the junction kept 6 bases outside the gene matches. The CDR3 runs to 14 residues. On this clonotype: What it binds is unknown.

TCRdb called the 5' RACE reads again in MiXCR, with one record for every CDR3 protein. The table includes hundreds of thousands of distinct CDR3 sequences, 25% to 30% detected once. The specimen was PBMCs or a T cell subset sorted from them (not recorded which). The TCR comes from an adult woman who had mild COVID-19 (a few samples of this study predate the infection). Cell type and time point are not known. V usage is TRBV6-5 and J usage is TRBJ1-6; 9 nucleotides match TRBD1. Here the CDR3 reads CASSGGTGLSPLHF. CDR3 nucleotide sequence: TGTGCCAGCAGCGGAGGGACAGGGCTTTCACCCCTCCACTTT.